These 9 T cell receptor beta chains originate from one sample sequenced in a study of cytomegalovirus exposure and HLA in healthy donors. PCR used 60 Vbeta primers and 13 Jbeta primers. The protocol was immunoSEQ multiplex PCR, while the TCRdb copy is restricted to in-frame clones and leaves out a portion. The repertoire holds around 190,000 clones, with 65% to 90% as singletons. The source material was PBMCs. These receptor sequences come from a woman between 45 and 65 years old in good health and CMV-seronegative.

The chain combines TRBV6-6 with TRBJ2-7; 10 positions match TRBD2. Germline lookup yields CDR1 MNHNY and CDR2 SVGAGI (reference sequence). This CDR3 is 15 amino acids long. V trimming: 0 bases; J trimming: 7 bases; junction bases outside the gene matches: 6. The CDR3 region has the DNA TGTGCCAGCAGTTACTCTGCTAGCGGGAGTATGGAGCAGTACTTC. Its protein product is CASSYSASGSMEQYF.

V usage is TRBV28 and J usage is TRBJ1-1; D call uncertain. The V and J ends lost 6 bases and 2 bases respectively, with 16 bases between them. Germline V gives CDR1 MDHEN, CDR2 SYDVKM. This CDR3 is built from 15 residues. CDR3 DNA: TGTGCCAGCAGCCCCCCTGAGCGGATCAACACTGAAGCTTTCTTT. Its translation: CASSPPERINTEAFF. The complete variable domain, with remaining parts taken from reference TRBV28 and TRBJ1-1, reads DVKVTQSSRYLVKRTGEKVFLECVQDMDHENMFWYRQDPGLGLRLIYFSYDVKMKEKGDIPEGYSVSREKKERFSLILESASTNQTSMYLCASSPPERINTEAFFGQGTRLTVV.

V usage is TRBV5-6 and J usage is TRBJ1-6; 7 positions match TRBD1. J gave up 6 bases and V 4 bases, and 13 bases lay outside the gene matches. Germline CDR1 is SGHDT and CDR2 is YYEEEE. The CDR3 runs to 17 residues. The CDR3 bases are TGTGCCAGCAGCATCCGACTACGACAGGGCGCTAATTCACCCCTCCACTTT. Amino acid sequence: CASSIRLRQGANSPLHF.

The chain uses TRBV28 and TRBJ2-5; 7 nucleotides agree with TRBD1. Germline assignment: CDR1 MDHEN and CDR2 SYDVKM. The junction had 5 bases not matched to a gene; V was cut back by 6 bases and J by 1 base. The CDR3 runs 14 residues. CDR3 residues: CASSYNRGQETQYF. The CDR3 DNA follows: TGTGCCAGCAGCTATAACAGGGGCCAAGAGACCCAGTACTTC.

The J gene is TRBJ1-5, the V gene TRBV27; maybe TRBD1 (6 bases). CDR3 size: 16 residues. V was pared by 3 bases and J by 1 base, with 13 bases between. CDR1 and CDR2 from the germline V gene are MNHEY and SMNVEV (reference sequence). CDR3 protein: CASSFHDRRSNQPQHF. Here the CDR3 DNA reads TGTGCCAGCAGTTTCCACGACAGGAGGAGCAATCAGCCCCAGCATTTT.

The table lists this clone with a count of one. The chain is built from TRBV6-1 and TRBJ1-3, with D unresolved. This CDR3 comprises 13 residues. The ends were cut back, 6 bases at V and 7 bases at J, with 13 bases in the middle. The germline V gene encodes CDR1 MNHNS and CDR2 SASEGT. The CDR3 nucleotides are TGTGCCAGCAGGGAGATAGGTCGGAACACCATATATTTT. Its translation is CASREIGRNTIYF.

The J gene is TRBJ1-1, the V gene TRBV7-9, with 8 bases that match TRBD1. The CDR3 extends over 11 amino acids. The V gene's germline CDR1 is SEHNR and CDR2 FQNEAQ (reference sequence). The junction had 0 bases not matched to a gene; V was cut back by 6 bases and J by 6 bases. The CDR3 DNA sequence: TGTGCCAGCAGACAGGGGGCTGAAGCTTTCTTT. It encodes CASRQGAEAFF.

Here the CDR3 DNA reads TGTGCCAGCAGCCAAGAAAAGCTAAACAATGAGCAGTTCTTC. The encoded protein is CASSQEKLNNEQFF. V gene TRBV4-2 combines with J gene TRBJ2-1; no definite D call. Looked up from germline, CDR1 is LGHNA and CDR2 is YNFKEQ. With 0 bases removed from V and 5 bases from J, the gap between germline ends came to 8 bases. The CDR3 has 14 residues.

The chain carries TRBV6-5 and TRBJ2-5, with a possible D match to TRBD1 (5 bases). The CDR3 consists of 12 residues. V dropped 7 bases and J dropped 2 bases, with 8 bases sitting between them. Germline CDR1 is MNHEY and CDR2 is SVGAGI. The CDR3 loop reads CASKGRQETQYF. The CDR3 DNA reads TGTGCCAGCAAGGGGCGGCAAGAGACCCAGTACTTC.